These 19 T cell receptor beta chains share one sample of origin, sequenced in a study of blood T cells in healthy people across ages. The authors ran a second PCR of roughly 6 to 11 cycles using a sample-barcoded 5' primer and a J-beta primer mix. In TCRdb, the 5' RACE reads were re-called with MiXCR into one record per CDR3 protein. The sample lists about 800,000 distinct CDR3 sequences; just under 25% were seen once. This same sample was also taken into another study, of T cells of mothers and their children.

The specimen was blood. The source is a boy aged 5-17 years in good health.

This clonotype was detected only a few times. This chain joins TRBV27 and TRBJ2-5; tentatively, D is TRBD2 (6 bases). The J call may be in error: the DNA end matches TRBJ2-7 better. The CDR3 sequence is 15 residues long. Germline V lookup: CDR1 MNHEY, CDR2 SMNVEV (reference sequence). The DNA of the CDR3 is TGTGCCAGCTCACCGGCCGGCGGGGTCTCCTACGAGCAGTACTTC. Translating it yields CASSPAGGVSYEQYF.

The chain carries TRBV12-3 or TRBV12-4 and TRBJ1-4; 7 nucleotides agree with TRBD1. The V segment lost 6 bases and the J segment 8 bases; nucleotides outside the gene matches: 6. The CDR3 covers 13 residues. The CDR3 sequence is CASRGIQGEKLFF. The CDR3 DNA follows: TGTGCCAGCAGGGGGATACAGGGGGAAAAACTGTTTTTT.

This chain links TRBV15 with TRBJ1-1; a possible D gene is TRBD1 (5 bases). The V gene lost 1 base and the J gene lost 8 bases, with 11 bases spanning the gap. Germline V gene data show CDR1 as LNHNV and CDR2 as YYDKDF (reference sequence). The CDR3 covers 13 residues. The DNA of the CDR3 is TGTGCCACCAGCAGAGTAACGGGGCAGGAAGCTTTCTTT. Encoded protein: CATSRVTGQEAFF.

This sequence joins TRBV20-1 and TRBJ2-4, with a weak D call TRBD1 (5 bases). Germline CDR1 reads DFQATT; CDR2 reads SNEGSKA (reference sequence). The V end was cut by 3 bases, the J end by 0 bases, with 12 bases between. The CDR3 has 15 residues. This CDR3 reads CSASRQGIAKNIQYF. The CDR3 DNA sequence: TGCAGTGCTAGCCGGCAGGGAATAGCCAAAAACATTCAGTACTTC.

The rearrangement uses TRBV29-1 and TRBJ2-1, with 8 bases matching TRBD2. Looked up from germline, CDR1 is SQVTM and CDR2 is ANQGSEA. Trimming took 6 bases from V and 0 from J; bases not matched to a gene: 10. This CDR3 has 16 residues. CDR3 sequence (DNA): TGCAGCGTCCCTATCACTAGCGGAGGCTCCTACAATGAGCAGTTCTTC. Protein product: CSVPITSGGSYNEQFF.

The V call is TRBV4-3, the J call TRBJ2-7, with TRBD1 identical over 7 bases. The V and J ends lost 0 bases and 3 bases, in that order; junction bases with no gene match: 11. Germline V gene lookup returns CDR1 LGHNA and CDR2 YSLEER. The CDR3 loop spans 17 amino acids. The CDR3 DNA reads TGCGCCAGCAGCCAAGATCTTTTGGTAGGGGGCGACTACGAGCAGTACTTC. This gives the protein CASSQDLLVGGDYEQYF.

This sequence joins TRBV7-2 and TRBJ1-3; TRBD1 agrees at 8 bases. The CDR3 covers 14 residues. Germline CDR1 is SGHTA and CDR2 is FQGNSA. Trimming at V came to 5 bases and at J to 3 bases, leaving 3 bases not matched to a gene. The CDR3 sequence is CASSTDRDGNTIYF. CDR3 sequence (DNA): TGTGCCAGCAGCACGGACAGGGATGGAAACACCATATATTTT.

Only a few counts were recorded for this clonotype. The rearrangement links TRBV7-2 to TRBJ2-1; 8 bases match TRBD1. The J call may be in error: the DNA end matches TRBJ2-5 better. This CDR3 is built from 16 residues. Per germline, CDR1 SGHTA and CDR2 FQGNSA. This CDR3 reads CASSFGQGRFAETQYF. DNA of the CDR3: TGTGCCAGCAGCTTTGGACAGGGACGTTTTGCAGAGACCCAGTACTTC.

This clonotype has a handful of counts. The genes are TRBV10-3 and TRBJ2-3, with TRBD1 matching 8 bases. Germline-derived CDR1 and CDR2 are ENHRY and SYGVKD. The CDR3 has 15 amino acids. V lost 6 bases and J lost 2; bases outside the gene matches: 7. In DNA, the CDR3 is TGTGCCATCAGGAAGACAGGGGATCTCACAGATACGCAGTATTTT. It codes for CAIRKTGDLTDTQYF.

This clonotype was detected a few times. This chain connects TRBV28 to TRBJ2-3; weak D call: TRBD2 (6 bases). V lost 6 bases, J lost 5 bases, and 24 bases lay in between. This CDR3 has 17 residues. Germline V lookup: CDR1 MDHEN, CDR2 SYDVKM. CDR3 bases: TGTGCCAGCAGACCACTCCCCAGCGGGTATCAAGGAGATACGCAGTATTTT. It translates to CASRPLPSGYQGDTQYF.

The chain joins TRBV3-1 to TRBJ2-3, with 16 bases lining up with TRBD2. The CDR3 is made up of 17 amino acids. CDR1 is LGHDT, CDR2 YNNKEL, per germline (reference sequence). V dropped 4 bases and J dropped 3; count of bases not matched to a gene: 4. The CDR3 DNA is TGTGCCAGCAGCCCGGGACTAGCGGGAGGGCCAACAGATACGCAGTATTTT. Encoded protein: CASSPGLAGGPTDTQYF.

CDR3 coding DNA: TGTGCCAGCTCACCACCCGTGGGACAGGGTACCTACGAGCAGTACTTC. Its translation: CASSPPVGQGTYEQYF. The chain is built from TRBV18 and TRBJ2-7; 9 bases line up with TRBD1. With 0 bases clipped from V and 2 bases from J, the junction kept 5 bases outside the gene matches. Germline CDR1 is KGHSH and CDR2 is LQKENI. The CDR3 runs to 16 residues. The full variable domain, with the rest looked up from reference TRBV18 and TRBJ2-7, is NAGVMQNPRHLVRRRGQEARLRCSPMKGHSHVYWYRQLPEEGLKFMVYLQKENIIDESGMPKERFSAEFPKEGPSILRIQQVVRGDSAAYFCASSPPVGQGTYEQYFGPGTRLTVT.

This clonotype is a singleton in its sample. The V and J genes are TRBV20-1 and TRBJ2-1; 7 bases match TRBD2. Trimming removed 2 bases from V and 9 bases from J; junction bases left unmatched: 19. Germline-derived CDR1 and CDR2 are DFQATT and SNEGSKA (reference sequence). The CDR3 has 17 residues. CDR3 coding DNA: TGCAGTGCTAGATTCTCACCAGGACTAGGAGGATGGGGTGAGCAGTTCTTC. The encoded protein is CSARFSPGLGGWGEQFF.

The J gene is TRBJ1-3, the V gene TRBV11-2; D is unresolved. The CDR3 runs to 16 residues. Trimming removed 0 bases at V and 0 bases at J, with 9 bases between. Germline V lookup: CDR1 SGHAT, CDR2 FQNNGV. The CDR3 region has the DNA TGTGCCAGCAGCTTAGACGGCAGGAGCTCTGGAAACACCATATATTTT. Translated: CASSLDGRSSGNTIYF.

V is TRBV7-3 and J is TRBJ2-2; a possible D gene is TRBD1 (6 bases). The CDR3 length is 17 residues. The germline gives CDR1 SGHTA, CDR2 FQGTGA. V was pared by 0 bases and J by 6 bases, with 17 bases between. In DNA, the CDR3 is TGTGCCAGCAGCTTAACACCAGACAGGTCCTCTTCCGGGGAGCTGTTTTTT. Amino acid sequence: CASSLTPDRSSSGELFF.

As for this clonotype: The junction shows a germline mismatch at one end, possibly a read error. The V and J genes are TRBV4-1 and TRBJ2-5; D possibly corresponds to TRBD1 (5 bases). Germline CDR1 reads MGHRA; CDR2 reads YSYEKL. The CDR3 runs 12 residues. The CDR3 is CASSQVQNAGFF. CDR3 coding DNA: TGCGCCAGCAGCCAAGTACAGAACGCAGGGTTCTTC.

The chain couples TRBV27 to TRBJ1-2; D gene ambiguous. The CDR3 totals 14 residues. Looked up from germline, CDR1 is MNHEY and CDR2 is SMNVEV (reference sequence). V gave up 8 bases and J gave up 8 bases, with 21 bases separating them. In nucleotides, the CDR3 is TGTGCCAGCGGGCGGAGCCTTTTAGTTGGGGGCTACACCTTC. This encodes CASGRSLLVGGYTF.

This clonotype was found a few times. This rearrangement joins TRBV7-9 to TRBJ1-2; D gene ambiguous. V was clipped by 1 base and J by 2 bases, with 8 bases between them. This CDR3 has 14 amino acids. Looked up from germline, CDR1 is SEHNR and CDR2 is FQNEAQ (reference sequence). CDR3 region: CASSLVPENYGYTF. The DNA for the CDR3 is TGTGCCAGCAGCTTAGTACCAGAGAACTATGGCTACACCTTC.

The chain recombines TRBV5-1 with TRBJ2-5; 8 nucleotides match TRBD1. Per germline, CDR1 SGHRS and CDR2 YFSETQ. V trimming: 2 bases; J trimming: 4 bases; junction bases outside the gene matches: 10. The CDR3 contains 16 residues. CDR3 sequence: CASSFNPFGQGETQYF. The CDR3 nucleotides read TGCGCCAGCAGCTTTAACCCCTTCGGACAGGGAGAGACCCAGTACTTC.